One sample yielded the 19 T cell receptor beta chains listed below, sequenced in a study of CXCR3-negative and CXCR3-positive naive CD8 T cells. Study conclusions and caveats: CXCR3-negative naive cells had less hydrophobic TRB CDR3s than did CXCR3-positive naive cells.

All TRB cDNA libraries came from 5' RACE performed with UMI labels. TCRdb reprocessed the 5' RACE reads, keeping one entry per CDR3 protein, no DNA. Here the sample table reports around 4,500 distinct CDR3 sequences. These receptors are not linked to any known antigen. The sequencing sample was made of naive CXCR3+ CD8+ T cells from blood. Subset specified: CD45RO-CCR7+CD27+CD95- naive CD8+ T cells expressing CXCR3 (TNR3+). These receptors came from a human donor in good health. Some clones in this sample may be carry-over from other donors' samples.

The chain recombines TRBV5-6 with TRBJ2-1. The CDR3 is 14 amino acids. Germline V lookup: CDR1 SGHDT, CDR2 YYEEEE. CDR3 region: CASSLAPSYNEQFF. The full variable domain, completed using reference TRBV5-6 and TRBJ2-1, is DAGVTQSPTHLIKTRGQQVTLRCSPKSGHDTVSWYQQALGQGPQFIFQYYEEEERQRGNFPDRFSGHQFPNYSSELNVNALLLGDSALYLCASSLAPSYNEQFFGPGTRLTVL.

The chain has TRBV3-1 and TRBJ2-4; as DNA is missing, the TRBD1 call by TCRdb cannot be tested. The CDR3 is made up of 14 amino acids. The germline V gene has CDR1 LGHDT and CDR2 YNNKEL (reference sequence). This CDR3 reads CASSQGGAKNIQYF.

This clonotype is medium-sized (0.01 to 0.1%) by frequency. This chain connects TRBV29-1 to TRBJ2-1; TCRdb picks TRBD1, but there is no DNA to check that call. The V gene's germline CDR1 is SQVTM and CDR2 ANQGSEA. The CDR3 spans 15 residues. The CDR3 sequence is CSAGPRDSSYNEQFF.

The chain uses TRBV11-3 and TRBJ1-4; the D call of TRBD1 rests on TCRdb alone, since no DNA is present to check it. The CDR3 runs 15 residues. Germline V gives CDR1 SGHNT, CDR2 YENEEA. This CDR3 is CASSPDRTTNEKLFF.

By frequency, this clonotype is medium-sized (0.01 to 0.1%). The chain recombines TRBV19 with TRBJ1-5; TCRdb's D call of TRBD1 is untestable without DNA. This CDR3 has 17 residues. Germline V gene data show CDR1 as LNHDA and CDR2 as SQIVND (reference sequence). The CDR3 loop is CASSIDRWTGVWTPQHF.

This chain's CDR3 is CASSKTRQGYQETQYF. The rearrangement joins TRBV21-1 to TRBJ2-5; TCRdb selects TRBD1, and the lack of DNA leaves this call unchecked. TRBV21-1 is given as a pseudogene. This CDR3 is built from 16 residues.

The J gene is TRBJ2-3, the V gene TRBV4-1; the D call from TCRdb, TRBD2, cannot be confirmed without DNA. CDR3 length equals 19 residues. Germline assignment: CDR1 MGHRA and CDR2 YSYEKL. CDR3 residues: CASSQEAASGTRVWDTQYF.

CDR3 region: CAVKIGWNTEAFF. This sequence joins TRBV28 and TRBJ1-1. Germline V gene sequence: CDR1 MDHEN, CDR2 SYDVKM. The CDR3 is 13 amino acids.

This clonotype is medium-sized by frequency. This rearrangement joins TRBV29-1 to TRBJ2-1; TCRdb's D call of TRBD2 is untestable without DNA. This CDR3 spans 17 amino acids. CDR1 SQVTM and CDR2 ANQGSEA come from the germline V gene. This CDR3 is CSVAGPLPSGSRNEQFF.

The rearrangement links TRBV3-1 to TRBJ2-3. Germline loops: CDR1 LGHDT, CDR2 YNNKEL (reference sequence). This CDR3 has 13 residues. The CDR3 loop reads CASSQDSTDTQYF.

This clonotype registers medium-sized by frequency. V usage is TRBV4-1 and J usage is TRBJ2-5; the D call of TRBD1 rests on TCRdb alone, since no DNA is present to check it. CDR1 MGHRA and CDR2 YSYEKL come from the germline V gene. This CDR3 is 13 amino acids long. CDR3 region: CASSPTPGGTQYF.

The chain has TRBV21-1 and TRBJ2-3. TRBV21-1 is a documented pseudogene. CDR3 length: 11 residues. CDR3: CASNSTDTQYF.

The chain uses TRBV12-3 or TRBV12-4 and TRBJ1-4; checking the TCRdb D call of TRBD1 is not possible without DNA. This CDR3 spans 14 amino acids. The CDR3 sequence: CASSPVIGSEKLFF.

This clonotype is called medium-sized (0.01 to 0.1%) based on its frequency. The CDR3 spells CSARGISERIDEQFF. V and J are TRBV20-1 and TRBJ2-1; TCRdb reports TRBD2, a call that lacks DNA to check it against. Germline-derived CDR1 and CDR2 are DFQATT and SNEGSKA (reference sequence). The CDR3 runs to 15 residues.

This clonotype registers medium-sized by frequency. The CDR3 region is CSVVFRDLRGYGYTF. J is TRBJ1-2 and V is TRBV29-1. The CDR3 runs to 15 residues. CDR1 SQVTM and CDR2 ANQGSEA come from the germline V gene. The entire variable domain, with the rest obtained from reference TRBV29-1 and TRBJ1-2, is as follows: SAVISQKPSRDICQRGTSLTIQCQVDSQVTMMFWYRQQPGQSLTLIATANQGSEATYESGFVIDKFPISRPNLTFSTLTVSNMSPEDSSIYLCSVVFRDLRGYGYTFGSGTRLTVV.

According to its frequency, this clonotype is medium-sized. The CDR3 is CASSPDNQETQYF. This rearrangement joins TRBV7-2 to TRBJ2-5; TCRdb designates TRBD1, a call that cannot be tested without DNA. The CDR3 is made up of 13 amino acids. Germline V gene lookup returns CDR1 SGHTA and CDR2 FQGNSA.

This clonotype is deemed medium-sized by its frequency. The chain carries TRBV5-1 and TRBJ2-7. CDR3 length equals 12 residues. CDR1 and CDR2 (germline): SGHRS, YFSETQ. CDR3 amino acids: CASRGEIYEQYF.

The J gene is TRBJ1-1, the V gene TRBV11-2; TCRdb gives TRBD1 as the D gene, but with no DNA this cannot be confirmed. CDR1 is SGHAT and CDR2 is FQNNGV in the germline V gene. The CDR3 loop spans 13 amino acids. This CDR3 is CASSFPGETEAFF.

The rearrangement uses TRBV5-1 and TRBJ2-7; TCRdb calls TRBD1, which cannot be checked without DNA. The CDR3 extends over 12 amino acids. Germline V gives CDR1 SGHRS, CDR2 YFSETQ. This chain's CDR3 is CASSVTGDEQYF. Variable domain in full (rest from reference TRBV5-1 and TRBJ2-7): KAGVTQTPRYLIKTRGQQVTLSCSPISGHRSVSWYQQTPGQGLQFLFEYFSETQRNKGNFPGRFSGRQFSNSRSEMNVSTLELGDSALYLCASSVTGDEQYFGPGTRLTVT.